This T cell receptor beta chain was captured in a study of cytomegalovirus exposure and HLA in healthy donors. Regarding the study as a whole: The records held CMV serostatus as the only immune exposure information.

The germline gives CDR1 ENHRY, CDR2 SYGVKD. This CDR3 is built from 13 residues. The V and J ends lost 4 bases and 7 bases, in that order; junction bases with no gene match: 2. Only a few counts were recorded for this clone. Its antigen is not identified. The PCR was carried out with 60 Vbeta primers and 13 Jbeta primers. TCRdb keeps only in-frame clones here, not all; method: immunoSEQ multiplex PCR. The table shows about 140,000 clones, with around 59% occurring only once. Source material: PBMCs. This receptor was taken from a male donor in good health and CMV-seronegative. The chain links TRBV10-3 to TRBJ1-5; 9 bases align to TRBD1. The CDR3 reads CAISGGQGQPQHF. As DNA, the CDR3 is TGTGCCATCAGTGGGGGACAGGGCCAGCCCCAGCATTTT.